This T cell receptor (beta chain) was recorded in a study of metastatic and nonmetastatic thyroid tumors. Turning to the study itself: The authors compared repertoires across blood and tumor or nodule tissue from malignant and benign thyroid patients.

Per the authors' pipeline: Variation in CDR3 across clinicopathological groups served as the basis for constructing a distant-metastasis classifier in papillary thyroid cancer. TCRdb reassembled clones from the PCR reads with MiXCR. What appears here as the V and J calls and clone size reflects TCRdb's work, not the paper's. The table records approximately 19,000 clones, about 20% of them present only once. CDR3 length: 13 residues. CDR1 MNHNS and CDR2 SASEGT come from the germline V gene. Trimming at V came to 7 bases and at J to 5 bases, leaving 7 bases not matched to a gene. Before thyroid surgery, none of the patients had received any treatment. Study findings and constraints: In both blood and tumor samples, TCR beta diversity was reported significantly higher for malignant than benign nodules.

By sample fraction, this clone is large. Antigen: not known. Sample: blood. This receptor was obtained from a female donor with papillary thyroid cancer or a benign thyroid nodule (not recorded which). Some clones in this sample may be carry-over from other donors' samples. The gene calls are TRBV6-1 and TRBJ2-7, with 8 bases matching TRBD1. The CDR3 reads CASTGTGLDEQYF. The CDR3 DNA reads TGTGCCAGCACCGGGACAGGTTTGGACGAGCAGTACTTC.